This passage covers 4 T cell receptor beta chains from one sample sequenced in a study of T cell responses to AZD1222 COVID-19 vaccine. TCRdb keeps only in-frame clones here, not all; method: immunoSEQ multiplex PCR. The table has about 200,000 clones, just over 90% seen once. The material was peripheral blood, obtained on day 0 of MenACWY control vaccination. Source of these receptors: an adult in good health.

J is TRBJ2-1 and V is TRBV18, with D unresolved. Germline loops: CDR1 KGHSH, CDR2 LQKENI. V lost 0 bases, J lost 0 bases, and 9 bases lay in between. This CDR3 has 16 residues. The CDR3 region is CASSPPQYPSYNEQFF. The CDR3 DNA reads as TGTGCCAGCTCACCACCACAGTACCCCTCCTACAATGAGCAGTTCTTC.

The gene calls are TRBV6-4 and TRBJ1-3; 8 bases are a match to TRBD1. Germline V CDR1 and CDR2: MRHNA, SNTAGT. This CDR3 has 17 amino acids. J lost 0 bases, V lost 8 bases, and 12 bases had no gene match. CDR3 residues: CASPRDRRLLSGNTIYF. The DNA for the CDR3 is TGTGCCAGCCCTCGGGACAGGCGCCTCCTCTCTGGAAACACCATATATTTT.

This chain joins TRBV5-1 and TRBJ1-6, with D unclear. V was trimmed by 1 base and J by 6 bases, leaving 11 bases between them. CDR1 is SGHRS, CDR2 YFSETQ, per germline. CDR3 size: 15 residues. CDR3 loop: CASSLNTQSNSPLHF. In DNA, the CDR3 is TGCGCCAGCAGCTTGAATACGCAGTCTAATTCACCCCTCCACTTT.

The chain uses TRBV30 and TRBJ2-5; 11 bases line up with TRBD1. Trimming removed 5 bases from V and 4 bases from J; junction bases left unmatched: 3. CDR3 length equals 13 residues. CDR1 is GTSNPN, CDR2 SVGIG, per germline (reference sequence). The CDR3 coding sequence is TGTGCCTGGGGACAGGGGGCAGGAGAGACCCAGTACTTC. It encodes CAWGQGAGETQYF.